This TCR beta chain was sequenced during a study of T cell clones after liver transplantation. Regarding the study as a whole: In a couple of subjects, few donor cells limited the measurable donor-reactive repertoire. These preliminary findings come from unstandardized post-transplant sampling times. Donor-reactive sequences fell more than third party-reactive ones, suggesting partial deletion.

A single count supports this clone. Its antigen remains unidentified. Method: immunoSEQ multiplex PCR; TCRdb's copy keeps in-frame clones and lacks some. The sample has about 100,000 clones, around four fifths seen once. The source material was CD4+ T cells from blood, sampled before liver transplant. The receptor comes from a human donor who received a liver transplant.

CDR3 coding DNA: TGCGCCAGCAGCCAGGGACGGACTGGGGCCAACGTCCTGACTTTC. This sequence encodes CASSQGRTGANVLTF. The chain links TRBV4-3 to TRBJ2-6, with D possibly called TRBD1 or TRBD2 (5 bases each). V shed 3 bases and J shed 2 bases, with 8 bases lying between them. Germline CDR1 and CDR2: LGHNA and YSLEER. The CDR3 runs 15 residues.